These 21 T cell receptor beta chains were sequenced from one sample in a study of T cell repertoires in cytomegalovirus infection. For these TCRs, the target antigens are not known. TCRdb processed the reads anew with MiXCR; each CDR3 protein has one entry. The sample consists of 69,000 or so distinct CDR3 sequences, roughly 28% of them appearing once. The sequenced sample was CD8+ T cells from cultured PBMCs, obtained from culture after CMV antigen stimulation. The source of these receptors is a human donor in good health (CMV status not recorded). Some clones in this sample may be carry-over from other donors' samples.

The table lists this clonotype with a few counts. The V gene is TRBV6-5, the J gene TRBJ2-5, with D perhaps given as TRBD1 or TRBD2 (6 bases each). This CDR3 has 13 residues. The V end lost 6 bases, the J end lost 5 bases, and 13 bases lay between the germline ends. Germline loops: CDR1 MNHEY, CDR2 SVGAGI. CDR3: CASSPTGRETQYF. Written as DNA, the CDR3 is TGTGCCAGCAGCCCTACAGGGAGGGAGACCCAGTACTTC.

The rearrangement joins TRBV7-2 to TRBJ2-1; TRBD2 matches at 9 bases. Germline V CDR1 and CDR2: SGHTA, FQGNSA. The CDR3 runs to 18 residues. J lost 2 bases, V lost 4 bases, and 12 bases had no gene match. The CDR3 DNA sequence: TGTGCCAGCAGCTCCAGAGACTGGACTAGCGCGGCCTACAATGAGCAGTTCTTC. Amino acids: CASSSRDWTSAAYNEQFF.

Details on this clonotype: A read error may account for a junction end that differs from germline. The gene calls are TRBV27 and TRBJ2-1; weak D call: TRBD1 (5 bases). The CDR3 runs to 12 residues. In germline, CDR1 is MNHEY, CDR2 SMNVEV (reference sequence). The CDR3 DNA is TGTGCCAGTTCGGTTACAGGCAATCAGCAGTTCTTC. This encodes CASSVTGNQQFF.

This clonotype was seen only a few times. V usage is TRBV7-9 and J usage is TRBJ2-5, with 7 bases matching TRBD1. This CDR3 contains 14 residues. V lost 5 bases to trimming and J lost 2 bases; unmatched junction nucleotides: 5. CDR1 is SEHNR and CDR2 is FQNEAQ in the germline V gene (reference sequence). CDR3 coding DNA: TGTGCCAGCAGCACAACGACAGGGCAAGAGACCCAGTACTTC. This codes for CASSTTTGQETQYF.

CDR3 residues: CASSPSGRVYNEQFF. The CDR3 region has the DNA TGCGCCAGCAGCCCCAGCGGGAGGGTTTACAATGAGCAGTTCTTC. V usage is TRBV4-3 and J usage is TRBJ2-1, with 10 positions matching TRBD2. Germline lookup yields CDR1 LGHNA and CDR2 YSLEER. Trimming removed 4 bases from V and 4 bases from J; junction bases left unmatched: 4. This CDR3 has 15 residues.

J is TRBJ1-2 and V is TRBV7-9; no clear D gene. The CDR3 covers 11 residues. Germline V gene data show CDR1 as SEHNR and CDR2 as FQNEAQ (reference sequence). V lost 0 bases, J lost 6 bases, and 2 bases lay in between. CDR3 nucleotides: TGTGCCAGCAGCTTAGCGGATGGCTACACCTTC. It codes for CASSLADGYTF.

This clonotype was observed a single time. The CDR3 nucleotides are TGTGCCAGCCAAGACAGAACTGAAGCTTTCTTT. As protein: CASQDRTEAFF. This chain links TRBV5-6 with TRBJ1-1; possible D gene TRBD1, 5 bases. Germline V lookup: CDR1 SGHDT, CDR2 YYEEEE. Deletions cut 7 bases from V and 5 bases from J, with 9 bases between. The CDR3 has 11 amino acids.

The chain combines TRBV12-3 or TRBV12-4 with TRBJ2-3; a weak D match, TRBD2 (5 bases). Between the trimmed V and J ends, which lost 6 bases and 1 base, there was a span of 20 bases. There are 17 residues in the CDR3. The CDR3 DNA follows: TGTGCCAGCAGCGTGGGGATGGGGTCGGAGGGCACAGATACGCAGTATTTT. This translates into CASSVGMGSEGTDTQYF.

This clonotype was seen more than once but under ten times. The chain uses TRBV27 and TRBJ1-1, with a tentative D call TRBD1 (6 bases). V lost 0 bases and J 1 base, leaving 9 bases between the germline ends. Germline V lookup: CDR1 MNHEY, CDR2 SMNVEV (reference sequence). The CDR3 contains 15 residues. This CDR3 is CASSLSGTPNTEAFF. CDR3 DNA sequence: TGTGCCAGCAGTTTATCTGGGACACCGAACACTGAAGCTTTCTTT.

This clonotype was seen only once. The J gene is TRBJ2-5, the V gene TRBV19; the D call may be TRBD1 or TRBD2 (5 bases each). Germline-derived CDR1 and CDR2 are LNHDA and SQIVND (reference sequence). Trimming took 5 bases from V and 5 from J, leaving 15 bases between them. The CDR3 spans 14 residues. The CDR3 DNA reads TGTGCCAGTAGTCCCCGGGACGGCGAGGAGACCCAGTACTTC. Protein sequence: CASSPRDGEETQYF. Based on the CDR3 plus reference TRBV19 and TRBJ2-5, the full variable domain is DGGITQSPKYLFRKEGQNVTLSCEQNLNHDAMYWYRQDPGQGLRLIYYSQIVNDFQKGDIAEGYSVSREKKESFPLTVTSAQKNPTAFYLCASSPRDGEETQYFGPGTRLLVL.

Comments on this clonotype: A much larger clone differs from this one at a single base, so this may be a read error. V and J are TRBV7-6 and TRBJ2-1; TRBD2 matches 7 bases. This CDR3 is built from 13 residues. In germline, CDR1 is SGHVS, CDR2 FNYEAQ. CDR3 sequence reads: CASSGRGMDDQFF. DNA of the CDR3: TGTGCCAGCAGTGGGAGGGGTATGGATGACCAGTTCTTC.

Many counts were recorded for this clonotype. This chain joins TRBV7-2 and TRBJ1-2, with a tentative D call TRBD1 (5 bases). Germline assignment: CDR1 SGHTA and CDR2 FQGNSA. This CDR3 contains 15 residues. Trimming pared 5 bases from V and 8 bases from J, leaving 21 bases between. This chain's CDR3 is CASSTRLAGGSGYTF. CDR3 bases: TGTGCCAGCAGCACACGTTTGGCTGGGGGATCGGGCTACACCTTC.

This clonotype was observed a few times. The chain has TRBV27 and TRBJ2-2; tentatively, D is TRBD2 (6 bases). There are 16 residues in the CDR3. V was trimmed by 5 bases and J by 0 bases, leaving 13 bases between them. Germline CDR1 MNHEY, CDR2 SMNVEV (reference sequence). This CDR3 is CASSTWTTTNTGELFF. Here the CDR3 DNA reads TGTGCCAGCAGTACTTGGACTACAACGAACACCGGGGAGCTGTTTTTT.

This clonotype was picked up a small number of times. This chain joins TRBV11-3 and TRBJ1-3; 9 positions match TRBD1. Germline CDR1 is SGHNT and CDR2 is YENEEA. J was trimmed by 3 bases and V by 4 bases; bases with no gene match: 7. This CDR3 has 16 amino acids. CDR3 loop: CASSSGTGIYGNTIYF. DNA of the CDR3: TGTGCCAGCAGCTCCGGGACAGGGATATATGGAAACACCATATATTTT.

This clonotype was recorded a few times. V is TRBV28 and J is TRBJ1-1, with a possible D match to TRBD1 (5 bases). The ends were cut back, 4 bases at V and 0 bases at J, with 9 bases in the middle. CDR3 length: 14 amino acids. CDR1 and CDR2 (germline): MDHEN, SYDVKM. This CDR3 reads CASSSRVLNTEAFF. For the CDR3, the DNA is TGTGCCAGCAGTTCCAGGGTGCTGAACACTGAAGCTTTCTTT.

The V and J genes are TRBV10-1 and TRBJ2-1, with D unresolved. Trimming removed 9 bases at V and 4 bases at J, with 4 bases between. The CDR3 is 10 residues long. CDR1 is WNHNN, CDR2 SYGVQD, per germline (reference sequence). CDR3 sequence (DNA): TGCGCCAGAACATACAATGAGCAGTTCTTC. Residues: CARTYNEQFF.

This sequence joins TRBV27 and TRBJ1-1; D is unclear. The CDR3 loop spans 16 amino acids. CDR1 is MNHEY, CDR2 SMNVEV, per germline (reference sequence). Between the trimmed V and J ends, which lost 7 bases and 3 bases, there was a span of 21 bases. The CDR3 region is CASKKTDLPRYTEAFF. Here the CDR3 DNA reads TGTGCCAGCAAAAAGACCGACCTCCCTAGGTACACTGAAGCTTTCTTT.

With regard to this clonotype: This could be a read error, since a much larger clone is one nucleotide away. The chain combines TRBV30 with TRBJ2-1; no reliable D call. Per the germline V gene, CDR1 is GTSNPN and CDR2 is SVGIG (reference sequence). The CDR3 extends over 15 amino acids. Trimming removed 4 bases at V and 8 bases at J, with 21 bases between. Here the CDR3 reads CAWNVQGGLGDEQFF. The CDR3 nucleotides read TGTGCCTGGAATGTACAAGGCGGCCTGGGCGATGAGCAGTTCTTC.

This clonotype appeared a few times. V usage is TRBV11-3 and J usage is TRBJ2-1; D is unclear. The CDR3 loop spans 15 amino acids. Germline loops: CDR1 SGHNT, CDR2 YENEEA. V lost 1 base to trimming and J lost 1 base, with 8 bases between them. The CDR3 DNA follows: TGTGCCAGCAGCTTAGGCGCCTCATCCTACAATGAGCAGTTCTTC. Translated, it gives CASSLGASSYNEQFF.

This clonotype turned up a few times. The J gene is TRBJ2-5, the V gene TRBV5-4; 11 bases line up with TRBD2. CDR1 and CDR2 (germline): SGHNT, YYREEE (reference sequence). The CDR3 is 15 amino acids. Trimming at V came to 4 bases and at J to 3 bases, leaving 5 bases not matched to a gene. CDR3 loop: CASSKLTSGEETQYF. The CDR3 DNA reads TGTGCCAGCAGCAAACTGACTAGCGGGGAAGAGACCCAGTACTTC.

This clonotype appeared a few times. As DNA, the CDR3 is TGCGCCAGCAGCCCGACAGGGGGCAATGAGCAGTTCTTC. Its protein product is CASSPTGGNEQFF. The V and J genes are TRBV4-3 and TRBJ2-1; the match to TRBD1 covers 9 bases. CDR1 and CDR2 from the germline V gene are LGHNA and YSLEER. J was trimmed by 6 bases and V by 4 bases; bases with no gene match: 1. The CDR3 runs 13 residues.